One sample yielded the 16 T cell receptor beta chains listed below, sequenced in a study of shared clonotypes between healthy human individuals (dated by TCRdb to 2020 to 2022). Library generation was performed with the immunoSEQ multiplex PCR assay. TCRdb obtained this table from immuneACCESS and retained in-frame rearrangements with V and J assigned. These tables miss some clones; where compared with another copy, unresolved V genes account for less than half of the shortfall, and the remainder is unexplained. This sample gives 400,000 to 600,000 clones in total; 95% to 97% of them show up just once. The ten largest clones add up to 0.064% of the sample. Sequencing was performed on naive CD4+ T cells sorted from blood. According to the study, the label for this sample's cell subset or site signals: CD45RA+ positively selected. The receptors come from a woman younger than 45 in good health.

The chain recombines TRBV6-4 with TRBJ2-1; 10 bases agree with TRBD2. The CDR3 has 14 amino acids. The V gene's germline CDR1 is MRHNA and CDR2 SNTAGT. V shed 9 bases, J shed 6 bases, and the junction held 8 bases outside the gene matches. For the CDR3, the DNA is TGTGCCAGTGACCTAGCGGGAGAAGGCAATGAGCAGTTCTTC. Its protein product is CASDLAGEGNEQFF.

The chain uses TRBV25-1 and TRBJ1-1; the D gene is possibly TRBD1 (6 bases). Trimming removed 5 bases at V and 5 bases at J, with 18 bases between. Germline V gene lookup returns CDR1 MGHDK and CDR2 SYGVNS. This CDR3 region has 15 residues. CDR3 sequence reads: CASSRKRRGSTEAFF. The CDR3 DNA reads TGTGCCAGCAGTCGGAAGAGGAGGGGGAGTACTGAAGCTTTCTTT. The variable domain in full, completed from reference TRBV25-1 and TRBJ1-1, reads EADIYQTPRYLVIGTGKKITLECSQTMGHDKMYWYQQDPGMELHLIHYSYGVNSTEKGDLSSESTVSRIRTEHFPLTLESARPSHTSQYLCASSRKRRGSTEAFFGQGTRLTVV.

The V and J genes are TRBV7-6 and TRBJ1-1; TRBD1 aligns across 11 bases. CDR1 and CDR2 from the germline V gene are SGHVS and FNYEAQ. The CDR3 has 16 residues. Unmatched junction bases numbered 13, after V lost 8 bases and J lost 5 bases. This CDR3 is CASRPGPGQGGTEAFF. The CDR3 region has the DNA TGTGCCAGCCGGCCGGGGCCGGGACAGGGGGGGACTGAAGCTTTCTTT.

CDR3 residues: CASAQGAWVDEQFF. The CDR3, as DNA: TGTGCCAGCGCACAGGGAGCGTGGGTCGATGAGCAGTTCTTC. The rearrangement links TRBV28 to TRBJ2-1; D is possibly TRBD1 (6 bases). With 8 bases removed from V and 8 bases from J, the gap between germline ends came to 19 bases. CDR3 length: 14 amino acids. CDR1 is MDHEN and CDR2 is SYDVKM in the germline V gene. The full variable domain, with the rest looked up from reference TRBV28 and TRBJ2-1, is DVKVTQSSRYLVKRTGEKVFLECVQDMDHENMFWYRQDPGLGLRLIYFSYDVKMKEKGDIPEGYSVSREKKERFSLILESASTNQTSMYLCASAQGAWVDEQFFGPGTRLTVL.

This chain uses TRBV9 with TRBJ2-6; the match to TRBD2 covers 7 bases. Trimming took 0 bases from V and 0 from J; bases not matched to a gene: 9. The CDR3 covers 19 residues. The germline V gene has CDR1 SGDLS and CDR2 YYNGEE. CDR3 residues: CASSVVQAGYLSGANVLTF. The CDR3 bases are TGTGCCAGCAGCGTAGTTCAAGCGGGGTACCTCTCTGGGGCCAACGTCCTGACTTTC. Complete variable domain (other parts from reference TRBV9 and TRBJ2-6): DSGVTQTPKHLITATGQRVTLRCSPRSGDLSVYWYQQSLDQGLQFLIQYYNGEERAKGNILERFSAQQFPDLHSELNLSSLELGDSALYFCASSVVQAGYLSGANVLTFGAGSRLTVL.

The chain combines TRBV7-9 with TRBJ1-1; TRBD1 matches at 8 bases. CDR1 SEHNR and CDR2 FQNEAQ come from the germline V gene (reference sequence). J lost 3 bases, V lost 4 bases, and 13 bases had no gene match. This CDR3 is 17 amino acids long. CDR3 in amino acids: CASSSGTGIRGYTEAFF. CDR3 in DNA: TGTGCCAGCAGCTCCGGGACAGGTATTCGAGGATACACTGAAGCTTTCTTT.

This chain connects TRBV27 to TRBJ2-3; 11 bases are a match to TRBD2. Looked up from germline, CDR1 is MNHEY and CDR2 is SMNVEV (reference sequence). V lost 7 bases to trimming and J lost 2 bases; unmatched junction nucleotides: 11. The CDR3 is made up of 17 amino acids. The CDR3 bases are TGTGCCAGCAACAATAGCGGGAGGGAGATAATCACAGATACGCAGTATTTT. It specifies CASNNSGREIITDTQYF.

The chain uses TRBV7-2 and TRBJ2-7; 11 positions match TRBD2. The J segment lost 6 bases and the V segment lost 0 bases, leaving 7 bases of the junction unmatched. The germline V gene has CDR1 SGHTA and CDR2 FQGNSA. The CDR3 sequence is 16 residues long. This CDR3 reads CASSLAGRLAGGEQYF. CDR3 in DNA: TGTGCCAGCAGCTTAGCGGGGCGTCTAGCGGGAGGCGAGCAGTACTTC.

This clone showed up just once. The chain employs TRBV5-4 and TRBJ2-3, with a possible D match to TRBD2 (5 bases). The CDR3 has 16 amino acids. From germline, CDR1 is SGHNT and CDR2 YYREEE (reference sequence). V lost 6 bases, J lost 1 base, and 18 bases lay in between. CDR3 coding DNA: TGTGCCAGCATCCCGGTTAACGAGAGGGGCACAGATACGCAGTATTTT. Its protein product is CASIPVNERGTDTQYF.

The V and J genes are TRBV28 and TRBJ2-3; 12 bases are shared with TRBD2. The J segment lost 1 base and the V segment lost 5 bases, leaving 4 bases of the junction unmatched. Germline V CDR1 and CDR2: MDHEN, SYDVKM. The length of the CDR3 is 16 residues. Here the CDR3 DNA reads TGTGCCAGCAGTGAACTAGCGGGAGGTGGCACAGATACGCAGTATTTT. Amino acids: CASSELAGGGTDTQYF. The variable domain in full, with the rest retrieved from reference TRBV28 and TRBJ2-3, is DVKVTQSSRYLVKRTGEKVFLECVQDMDHENMFWYRQDPGLGLRLIYFSYDVKMKEKGDIPEGYSVSREKKERFSLILESASTNQTSMYLCASSELAGGGTDTQYFGPGTRLTVL.

V and J are TRBV18 and TRBJ2-7; 9 positions match TRBD1. The germline V gene has CDR1 KGHSH and CDR2 LQKENI. Trimming cost V 4 bases and J 6 bases; bases outside gene matches: 7. CDR3 size: 14 residues. As DNA, the CDR3 is TGTGCCAGCTCACGGGACAGGGATGGTTCCGAGCAGTACTTC. Residues: CASSRDRDGSEQYF.

The rearrangement uses TRBV19 and TRBJ2-1, with 9 bases aligning to TRBD1. V lost 9 bases, J lost 8 bases, and 8 bases stayed unmatched. Looked up from germline, CDR1 is LNHDA and CDR2 is SQIVND (reference sequence). The CDR3 is 13 residues long. CDR3 nucleotide sequence: TGTGCCAGCCGGGACAGGGTGAGGGATGAGCAGTTCTTC. Translating it yields CASRDRVRDEQFF.

The V and J genes are TRBV6-5 and TRBJ2-7; TRBD1 might be the D (6 bases). The V gene lost 6 bases and the J gene lost 2 bases, with 14 bases spanning the gap. Germline CDR1 is MNHEY and CDR2 is SVGAGI. The length of the CDR3 is 14 residues. CDR3 region: CASRPDRSAYEQYF. The CDR3 coding sequence is TGTGCCAGCAGACCCGACAGGTCTGCCTACGAGCAGTACTTC.

The V gene is TRBV28, the J gene TRBJ2-7; no reliable D call. With 1 base removed from V and 5 bases from J, the gap between germline ends came to 3 bases. Germline values: CDR1 MDHEN, CDR2 SYDVKM. This CDR3 is built from 11 residues. CDR3: CASSLFHEQYF. For the CDR3, the DNA is TGTGCCAGCAGTTTATTCCACGAGCAGTACTTC.

The chain is built from TRBV10-3 and TRBJ1-1; D is uncertain. The CDR3 consists of 17 residues. Germline V gene data show CDR1 as ENHRY and CDR2 as SYGVKD. V lost 0 bases and J lost 1, with 15 bases in between. CDR3 loop: CAISESSGRWTNTEAFF. CDR3 DNA sequence: TGTGCCATCAGTGAGTCGTCCGGTCGTTGGACGAACACTGAAGCTTTCTTT.

The gene calls are TRBV5-4 and TRBJ2-1, with 7 bases aligning to TRBD1. This CDR3 contains 14 residues. With 4 bases clipped from V and 11 bases from J, the junction kept 12 bases outside the gene matches. Looked up from germline, CDR1 is SGHNT and CDR2 is YYREEE (reference sequence). The CDR3 protein is CASSRDSGWDQQFF. CDR3 DNA: TGTGCCAGCAGCCGGGACAGTGGGTGGGACCAGCAGTTCTTC.